This TCR beta chain was sequenced for a study of response to subunit inactivated influenza vaccine. V shed 3 bases and J 7 bases; nucleotides not matched to a gene: 8. The CDR3 loop spans 15 amino acids. Germline values: CDR1 MGHDK, CDR2 SYGVNS. This clonotype was detected many times. Its antigen is undetermined. TCRdb re-analysed the RT-PCR reads in MiXCR, keeping a single row per CDR3 protein. The sample comprises around 470,000 distinct CDR3 sequences, roughly 7.9% of which are singletons, and about 12% rests with the top ten. Broader study findings: Authors suggested that a seasonal influenza vaccination recruits few new T cells each time.

The starting material was PBMCs from blood, obtained less than 30 months after vaccination. The genes are TRBV25-1 and TRBJ1-4; 7 bases are shared with TRBD1. The source is a man aged 50 to 75 who received an inactivated influenza vaccine. CDR3 DNA: TGTGCCAGCAGTGACAACAGGGGTGGATCTGAAAAACTGTTTTTT. Encoded protein: CASSDNRGGSEKLFF.